Listed below are T cell receptor beta chains from one sample, sequenced in a study of beta chain features in type 1 diabetes. Repertoires were generated with immunoSEQ multiplex PCR, while TCRdb's copy carries only in-frame clones and drops some. The data hold hundreds of thousands of clones, with around a sixth observed a single time. Sequenced material: naive CD4+ T cells from blood. The source is a woman aged 18-30 years in good health. Each CDR3 is given with its conserved first and last residue. The D gene is left open where the match is weak. Clone sizes are given selectively: once, few, many, or a class where the clone is expanded.

size | D | J | V | CDR3 | DNA
. | . | TRBJ2-7 | TRBV2 | CASSEGGHIYEQYF | TGTGCCAGCAGTGAAGGCGGACATATCTACGAGCAGTACTTC
few | TRBD2 | TRBJ2-5 | TRBV7-8 | CASSRGLAGGQETQYF | TGTGCCAGCAGCCGAGGACTAGCGGGAGGCCAAGAGACCCAGTACTTC
. | . | TRBJ2-7 | TRBV4-3 | CASSQVPGRDYEQYF | TGCGCCAGCAGCCAAGTGCCGGGGCGTGACTACGAGCAGTACTTC
. | . | TRBJ1-3 | TRBV4-3 | CASSRAGGPGNTIYF | TGCGCCAGCAGCCGCGCGGGGGGGCCTGGAAACACCATATATTTT
few | TRBD1 | TRBJ2-5 | TRBV18 | CASSHAYRGQETQYF | TGTGCCAGCTCACACGCGTACAGGGGCCAAGAGACCCAGTACTTC
. | . | TRBJ2-3 | TRBV11-2 | CATKGRLHTDTQYF | TGTGCCACCAAAGGACGACTCCACACAGATACGCAGTATTTT
. | . | TRBJ2-5 | TRBV6-5 | CASSYLQTQYF | TGTGCCAGCAGTTATCTTCAGACCCAGTACTTC
few | . | TRBJ2-1 | TRBV19 | CASSTSAGSGLYEQFF | TGTGCCAGTAGTACCTCTGCGGGAAGTGGTCTATATGAGCAGTTCTTC
. | TRBD1 | TRBJ1-1 | TRBV2 | CASRGQENTEAFF | TGTGCCAGCAGAGGACAGGAGAACACTGAAGCTTTCTTT
. | TRBD2 | TRBJ2-1 | TRBV4-1 | CASSLLPGGTNEQFF | TGCGCCAGCAGCCTCCTCCCGGGAGGGACAAATGAGCAGTTCTTC
few | . | TRBJ2-7 | TRBV2 | CASSERPSIYEQYF | TGTGCCAGCAGTGAACGACCTAGTATCTACGAGCAGTACTTC
few | TRBD1 | TRBJ2-7 | TRBV28 | CASNQLDSRDRGPYEQYF | TGTGCCAGCAATCAATTGGACTCCCGGGACAGGGGCCCCTACGAGCAGTACTTC
. | TRBD2 | TRBJ2-5 | TRBV15 | CATSRGGREGFGETQYF | TGTGCCACCAGCAGAGGAGGGAGGGAAGGATTCGGAGAGACCCAGTACTTC
few | . | TRBJ2-2 | TRBV9 | CASSRRGFGRTNTGELFF | TGTGCCAGCAGCCGTCGGGGGTTTGGGCGGACGAACACCGGGGAGCTGTTTTTT
few | . | TRBJ2-2 | TRBV5-6 | CASISSAQKNTGELFF | TGTGCCAGCATTAGTTCGGCGCAGAAGAACACCGGGGAGCTGTTTTTT
few | . | TRBJ2-3 | TRBV6-6 | CASSRTQMGTDTQYF | TGTGCCAGCAGCAGGACACAGATGGGCACAGATACGCAGTATTTT
few | TRBD2 | TRBJ2-2 | TRBV5-1 | CASSSLAGVNTGELFF | TGCGCCAGCAGCTCCTTAGCGGGAGTAAACACCGGGGAGCTGTTTTTT
few | TRBD2 | TRBJ2-7 | TRBV5-6 | CASSLLREGPYEQYF | TGTGCCAGCAGCTTGCTACGGGAGGGCCCGTACGAGCAGTACTTC
. | . | TRBJ2-7 | TRBV7-2 | CASSLSSGPSYEQYF | TGTGCCAGCAGCTTAAGCAGCGGCCCATCCTACGAGCAGTACTTC
. | . | TRBJ1-4 | TRBV7-9 | CASRPALDEKLFF | TGTGCCAGCAGACCGGCACTGGATGAAAAACTGTTTTTT
few | TRBD1 | TRBJ1-2 | TRBV18 | CASSPDREDYGYTF | TGTGCCAGCTCACCCGACAGGGAGGACTATGGCTACACCTTC
many | . | TRBJ2-2 | TRBV14 | CASSDTGELFF | TGTGCCAGCAGTGACACCGGGGAGCTGTTTTTT
. | . | TRBJ2-6 | TRBV9 | CASSPWGLSGANVLTF | TGTGCCAGCAGCCCATGGGGGCTCTCTGGGGCCAACGTCCTGACTTTC
. | TRBD1 | TRBJ2-5 | TRBV18 | CASSPYDPGQNLPQYF | TGTGCCAGCTCACCATACGATCCGGGACAGAATCTTCCCCAGTACTTC
few | TRBD2 | TRBJ2-3 | TRBV7-8 | CASSFGPAGSTDTQYF | TGTGCCAGCAGCTTCGGCCCAGCGGGAAGCACAGATACGCAGTATTTT
. | . | TRBJ1-1 | TRBV2 | CASSVGQNTEAFF | TGTGCCAGCAGTGTGGGACAGAACACTGAAGCTTTCTTT
. | TRBD1 | TRBJ1-1 | TRBV7-2 | CASSSGQGFTEAFF | TGTGCCAGCAGCTCGGGACAGGGCTTCACTGAAGCTTTCTTT
. | TRBD1 | TRBJ1-2 | TRBV15 | CATSIGDSKPYGYTF | TGTGCCACCAGCATCGGGGACAGTAAACCCTATGGCTACACCTTC
few | . | TRBJ1-1 | TRBV6-5 | CASSYLAGPNTEAFF | TGTGCCAGCAGTTACCTAGCAGGTCCGAACACTGAAGCTTTCTTT
. | TRBD2 | TRBJ2-7 | TRBV13 | CASSLERSSGDRYEQYF | TGTGCCAGCAGCTTAGAAAGGTCTAGCGGAGACAGATACGAGCAGTACTTC
. | . | TRBJ2-1 | TRBV7-8 | CASSLEPSRHSYNEQFF | TGTGCCAGCAGCTTAGAGCCTAGCCGGCACTCCTACAATGAGCAGTTCTTC
few | TRBD2 | TRBJ2-3 | TRBV19 | CASSAGLAGGGDTQYF | TGTGCCAGCTCCGCGGGGCTAGCGGGAGGAGGGGATACGCAGTATTTT
few | . | TRBJ2-4 | TRBV19 | CASSIGGGKNIQYF | TGTGCCAGTAGTATCGGGGGCGGAAAAAACATTCAGTACTTC
. | TRBD2 | TRBJ2-7 | TRBV6-5 | CASSYPRSGSTYEQYF | TGTGCCAGCAGTTACCCCCGTAGCGGGAGTACCTACGAGCAGTACTTC
few | . | TRBJ1-1 | TRBV7-2 | CASRTGANTEAFF | TGTGCCAGCAGAACGGGGGCGAACACTGAAGCTTTCTTT
few | . | TRBJ2-7 | TRBV4-3 | CASSQDRPSVTSSYEQYF | TGCGCCAGCAGCCAAGATCGTCCAAGCGTCACAAGCTCCTACGAGCAGTACTTC
. | . | TRBJ2-7 | TRBV10-2 | CASSEGRGSGSYEQYF | TGCGCCAGCAGTGAGGGCCGGGGGAGCGGAAGCTACGAGCAGTACTTC
. | . | TRBJ2-2 | TRBV4-3 | CASSQAWQDTNTGELFF | TGCGCCAGCAGCCAAGCCTGGCAGGATACGAACACCGGGGAGCTGTTTTTT
. | . | TRBJ2-7 | TRBV7-9 | CASTLNAGTYEQYF | TGTGCCAGCACCCTGAATGCGGGTACCTACGAGCAGTACTTC
. | TRBD1 | TRBJ1-1 | TRBV7-2 | CASSPWTGSTEAFF | TGTGCCAGCAGCCCGTGGACAGGGAGCACTGAAGCTTTCTTT